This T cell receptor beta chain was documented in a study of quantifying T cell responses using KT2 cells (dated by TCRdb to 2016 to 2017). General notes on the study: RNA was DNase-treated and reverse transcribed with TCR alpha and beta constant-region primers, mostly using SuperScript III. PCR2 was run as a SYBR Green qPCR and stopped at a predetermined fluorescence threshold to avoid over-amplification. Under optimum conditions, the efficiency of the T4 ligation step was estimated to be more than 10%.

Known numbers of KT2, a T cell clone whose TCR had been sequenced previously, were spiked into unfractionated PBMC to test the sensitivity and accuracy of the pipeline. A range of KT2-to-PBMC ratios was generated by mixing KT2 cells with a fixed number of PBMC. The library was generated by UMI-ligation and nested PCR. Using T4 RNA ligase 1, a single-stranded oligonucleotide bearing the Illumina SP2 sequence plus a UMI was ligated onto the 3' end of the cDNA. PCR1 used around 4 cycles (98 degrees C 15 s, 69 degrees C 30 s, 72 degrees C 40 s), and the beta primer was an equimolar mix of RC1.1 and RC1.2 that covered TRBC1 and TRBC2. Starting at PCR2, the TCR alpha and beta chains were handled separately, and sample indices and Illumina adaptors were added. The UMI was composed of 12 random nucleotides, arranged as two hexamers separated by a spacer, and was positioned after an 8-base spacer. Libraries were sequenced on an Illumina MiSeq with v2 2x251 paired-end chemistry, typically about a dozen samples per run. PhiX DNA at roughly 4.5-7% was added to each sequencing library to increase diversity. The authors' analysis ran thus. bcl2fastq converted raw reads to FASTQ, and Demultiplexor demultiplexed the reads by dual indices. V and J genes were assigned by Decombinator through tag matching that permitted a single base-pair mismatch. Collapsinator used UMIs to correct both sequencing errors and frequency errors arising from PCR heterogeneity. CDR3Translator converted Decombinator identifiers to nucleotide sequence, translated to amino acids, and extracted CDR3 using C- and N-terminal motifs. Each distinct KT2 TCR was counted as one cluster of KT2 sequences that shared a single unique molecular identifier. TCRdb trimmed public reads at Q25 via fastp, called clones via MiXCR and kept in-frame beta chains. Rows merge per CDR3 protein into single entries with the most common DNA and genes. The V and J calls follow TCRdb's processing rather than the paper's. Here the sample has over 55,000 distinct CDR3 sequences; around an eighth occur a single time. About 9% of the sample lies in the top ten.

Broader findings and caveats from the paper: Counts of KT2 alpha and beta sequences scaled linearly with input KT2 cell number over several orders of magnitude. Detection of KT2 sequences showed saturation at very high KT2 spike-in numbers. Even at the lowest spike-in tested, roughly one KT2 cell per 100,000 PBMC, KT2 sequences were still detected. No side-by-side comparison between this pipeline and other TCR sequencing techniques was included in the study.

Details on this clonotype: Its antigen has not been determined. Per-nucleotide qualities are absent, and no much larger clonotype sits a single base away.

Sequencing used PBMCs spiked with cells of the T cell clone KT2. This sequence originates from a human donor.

The DNA sequence follows: TGCGCCAGAAGGGACGCAAAAAACATTCAGTACTTC. The encoded protein is CARRDAKNIQYF. This chain is built from TRBV10-1 and TRBJ2-4; the D gene is tentatively TRBD1 or TRBD2, each matching 5 bases. V is shortened by 9 bases, J by 4 bases, and the region joining them spans 10 bases. According to the germline V gene (reference sequence), CDR1 reads WNHNN and CDR2 reads SYGVQD. The CDR3 holds 12 amino acids from the cysteine to the phenylalanine. This entry keeps only the CDR3 DNA: 36 bases, framed from base 1.